The rows below give T cell receptor beta chains drawn from one sample of a study of T-cell reconstitution after alpha-beta-depleted transplantation in children. A single record per CDR3 protein comes from TCRdb applying MiXCR to the PCR reads. The sample contains some 500,000 distinct CDR3 sequences, around 20% of which appear only once. Sequencing used PBMCs from the stem cell graft donor, obtained from the stem cell graft. Receptors originate from a human donor who donated a stem cell graft to a child with acute lymphoblastic leukemia. Each CDR3 is given with its conserved first and last residue. Each record gives: CDR3 length, V gene, clone size, J gene, D gene, CDR3 protein. The D gene is left open where the match is weak. Not all rows give a size; the values are once, few, many and, for expanded clones, a class.

len: 15
v_gene: TRBV6-4
abundance: NA
j_gene: TRBJ2-3
d_gene: NA
CDR3aa: CASSESVGSTDTQYF

len: 14
v_gene: TRBV9
abundance: NA
j_gene: TRBJ1-1
d_gene: NA
CDR3aa: CASSVAVGNTEAFF

len: 18
v_gene: TRBV29-1
abundance: NA
j_gene: TRBJ1-3
d_gene: NA
CDR3aa: CSVEDREGATPSGNTIYF

len: 15
v_gene: TRBV21-1
abundance: few
j_gene: TRBJ2-7
d_gene: NA
CDR3aa: CASTFTPGSSYEQYF

len: 17
v_gene: TRBV10-2
abundance: NA
j_gene: TRBJ2-5
d_gene: TRBD2
CDR3aa: CASSDWGLAGMKETQYF

len: 14
v_gene: TRBV4-1
abundance: NA
j_gene: TRBJ1-4
d_gene: TRBD1
CDR3aa: CASSQEGQGGKLFF

len: 14
v_gene: TRBV27
abundance: many
j_gene: TRBJ2-3
d_gene: NA
CDR3aa: CASSLYSSQDTQYF

len: 15
v_gene: TRBV15
abundance: few
j_gene: TRBJ1-1
d_gene: TRBD1
CDR3aa: CATSGGGAGGTEAFF

len: 17
v_gene: TRBV4-1
abundance: few
j_gene: TRBJ2-7
d_gene: TRBD1
CDR3aa: CASSQDRRTGSTYEQYF

len: 16
v_gene: TRBV24-1
abundance: many
j_gene: TRBJ2-1
d_gene: NA
CDR3aa: CATSSGGHRVHNEQFF

len: 16
v_gene: TRBV11-2
abundance: NA
j_gene: TRBJ1-1
d_gene: TRBD1
CDR3aa: CASSHHRGRDRDEAFF

len: 12
v_gene: TRBV2
abundance: NA
j_gene: TRBJ1-1
d_gene: TRBD1
CDR3aa: CASSHEQGDAFF

len: 15
v_gene: TRBV12-3/TRBV12-4
abundance: few
j_gene: TRBJ2-5
d_gene: NA
CDR3aa: CASSALPGGKETQYF

len: 15
v_gene: TRBV6-1
abundance: NA
j_gene: TRBJ2-1
d_gene: TRBD2
CDR3aa: CASRTGTRGSNEQFF

len: 17
v_gene: TRBV14
abundance: NA
j_gene: TRBJ2-7
d_gene: TRBD2
CDR3aa: CASSQAPAGRGTYEQYF

len: 12
v_gene: TRBV20-1
abundance: NA
j_gene: TRBJ2-1
d_gene: NA
CDR3aa: CSAPADLGEQFF

len: 14
v_gene: TRBV2
abundance: few
j_gene: TRBJ2-1
d_gene: NA
CDR3aa: CASPLEPSYNEQFF

len: 13
v_gene: TRBV16
abundance: NA
j_gene: TRBJ1-3
d_gene: NA
CDR3aa: CASSPTTGNTIYF

len: 15
v_gene: TRBV27
abundance: NA
j_gene: TRBJ2-1
d_gene: TRBD2
CDR3aa: CASSSGLAVNNEQFF

len: 15
v_gene: TRBV5-1
abundance: few
j_gene: TRBJ2-3
d_gene: NA
CDR3aa: CASSLTTVSTDTQYF

len: 14
v_gene: TRBV3-1
abundance: NA
j_gene: TRBJ2-5
d_gene: NA
CDR3aa: CASSQDWGYGAQYF

len: 14
v_gene: TRBV20-1
abundance: NA
j_gene: TRBJ1-5
d_gene: TRBD1
CDR3aa: CSARAGTGHQPQHF

len: 17
v_gene: TRBV7-8
abundance: few
j_gene: TRBJ2-3
d_gene: NA
CDR3aa: CASSLGHGAVFRDTQYF

len: 15
v_gene: TRBV7-6
abundance: NA
j_gene: TRBJ2-3
d_gene: NA
CDR3aa: CASSSNRGSTDTQYF

len: 23
v_gene: TRBV5-7
abundance: NA
j_gene: TRBJ1-2
d_gene: NA
CDR3aa: CASSSLRSPGAEWRLSPRRGYTF

len: 17
v_gene: TRBV20-1
abundance: NA
j_gene: TRBJ2-1
d_gene: TRBD1
CDR3aa: CSARRREGAASYNEQFF

len: 16
v_gene: TRBV20-1
abundance: NA
j_gene: TRBJ2-7
d_gene: TRBD2
CDR3aa: CSARDHYFSGSNEQYF

len: 14
v_gene: TRBV14
abundance: few
j_gene: TRBJ1-1
d_gene: TRBD1
CDR3aa: CASSPPPGTGEAFF

len: 13
v_gene: TRBV29-1
abundance: many
j_gene: TRBJ2-4
d_gene: NA
CDR3aa: CSVEEGVKNIQYF

len: 15
v_gene: TRBV5-1
abundance: NA
j_gene: TRBJ2-1
d_gene: TRBD1
CDR3aa: CASSPRDRVYNEQFF

len: 13
v_gene: TRBV6-5
abundance: NA
j_gene: TRBJ2-1
d_gene: NA
CDR3aa: CASSSLLVNEQFF

len: 16
v_gene: TRBV11-2
abundance: NA
j_gene: TRBJ2-3
d_gene: NA
CDR3aa: CASSLVTGALLDTQYF

len: 16
v_gene: TRBV11-2
abundance: NA
j_gene: TRBJ1-3
d_gene: NA
CDR3aa: CASSLEPGRKGNTIYF

len: 17
v_gene: TRBV24-1
abundance: few
j_gene: TRBJ2-2
d_gene: TRBD1
CDR3aa: CATSAAPGTGNTGELFF

len: 16
v_gene: TRBV7-9
abundance: NA
j_gene: TRBJ1-1
d_gene: NA
CDR3aa: CASSLGSGATNTEAFF

len: 16
v_gene: TRBV27
abundance: NA
j_gene: TRBJ1-2
d_gene: NA
CDR3aa: CASSLHGTGPYYGYTF

len: 14
v_gene: TRBV29-1
abundance: few
j_gene: TRBJ2-1
d_gene: TRBD2
CDR3aa: CSAPGTISYNEQFF

len: 13
v_gene: TRBV27
abundance: NA
j_gene: TRBJ1-2
d_gene: TRBD1
CDR3aa: CASSYQGDYGYTF

len: 14
v_gene: TRBV6-5
abundance: many
j_gene: TRBJ2-1
d_gene: NA
CDR3aa: CASSYSDSYNEQFF